The source of this T cell receptor beta chain is a study of Ad26.COV2.S vaccination and SARS-CoV-2 variants. Whole-study results and caveats: Vaccinees reportedly had broad spike-specific CD8+ and CD4+ T cell responses. Placebo recipients had lower spike-specific TCR breadth than vaccine recipients. Measurements of TCR breadth and depth may have given underestimates of the total T cell responses.

V gave up 4 bases and J gave up 2 bases; unmatched junction bases: 1. Germline CDR1 is SQVTM and CDR2 is ANQGSEA. This CDR3 has 13 residues. Note on this clone: The target antigen is unknown.

Only in-frame clones appear in the TCRdb table, and some are missing; sequencing was by immunoSEQ multiplex PCR. The table shows approximately 340,000 clones, with roughly nine tenths occurring only once. Specimen: peripheral blood, collected after recovery from COVID-19. The sequence was collected from a human donor who had recovered from COVID-19. The V and J genes are TRBV29-1 and TRBJ1-2; 10 nucleotides align to TRBD1. The CDR3 loop is CSVGGQGNYGYTF. CDR3 nucleotide sequence: TGCAGCGTTGGGGGACAGGGGAACTATGGCTACACCTTC.